This TCR beta chain was profiled in a study of molecular identifiers for immune sequencing clone quantification (dated by TCRdb to the late 2010s). Regarding the complete study: In a replicate experiment, RNA from roughly 21,000 or 96,000 naive CD8 T cells was split into five aliquots, four of which were sequenced. This methods study used CD8 T cells to benchmark TCR RNA copy counting and molecular-identifier clustering-based TCR repertoire sequencing (MIDCIRS). What the study reported, not specific to this receptor: Highly expanded clone sizes could be underestimated because identical TCR molecules may share a barcode. The naive libraries included spiked-in Jurkat TCR RNA (10 copies' worth), and this Jurkat TCR RNA is not part of the donor repertoire. When barcode sub-clustering was left out, chimeric consensus sequences inflated TCR diversity, with chimeras reaching as high as 47%. Modeling indicated about three TCR RNA copies recovered per cell, compared with about 9.7 by digital PCR, which implies a capture efficiency of around 30%. Even against a background of approximately 1 million naive CD8 T cells, spiked-in Jurkat TCR RNA amounting to a single cell's worth was reported to be detectable. Clones above 20 RNA copies held over 97% of molecules in CMV-specific effector cells but under 1% in naive cells.

Libraries of naive CD8 T cells were built from around 18,000 to 910,000 sorted cells, with 10%, 30% or 50% of the purified RNA used. Naive CD8 T cells, defined as CD8+CD4-CCR7+CD45RA+, were FACS-sorted into RLT Plus buffer on a BD FACSAria II. To test detection sensitivity, Jurkat RNA equivalent to about eleven TCR copies was spiked into samples of roughly 18,000-1,000,000 naive CD8 T cells. Enrichment of CD8 T cells was done with RosetteSep CD8+ T Cell Enrichment Cocktail plus Ficoll-Paque, and ACK red cell lysis came afterward. The library was made by PCR. Sequenced using a NextSeq 500. Preparation of bulk TCR libraries followed a previously described approach, with the TCR primers listed in Table S5. The Qiagen AllPrep DNA/RNA kit was used to purify total RNA. Before analysis, reads from multiple sequencing runs of one library were combined. In the source study's methods: Only reads with exact TCR constant sequence were kept, trimmed to 150 nt, and grouped by their 12-nt molecular barcodes. Reads within each barcode group were sub-clustered using a 15% Levenshtein threshold, and quality-weighted consensus sequences were constructed for each RNA molecule. Non-functional sequences were excluded, and lower-count sequences lying one edit away from another sequence were also excluded. Barcode sub-clusters with fewer than 20% of the maximum read count were removed, based on fitting two negative binomial distributions. TCRdb reran the public reads through fastp at Q25 and MiXCR, keeping productive beta chains. CDR3 protein sequences are deduplicated, and each keeps its most common genes and DNA. The V and J calls follow TCRdb's processing rather than the paper's. This sample has over 85,000 distinct CDR3 sequences in its table, and 20% to 25% of those were observed once. The ten largest clones represent 0.6% to 0.95% of the sample.

From the cysteine through the phenylalanine, the CDR3 covers 16 amino acids. Only the CDR3 part of the read is kept: 48 bases, read in frame from the first base. Relative to germline, V is missing 5 bases and J is missing 5 bases, with 9 bases of the junction outside any gene match. CDR1 and CDR2 are read off the germline V gene as MNHEY and SVGAGI. A word on this clonotype: The clone's antigen remains unknown. Base qualities are not at hand, and no much larger clone is one base apart.

The rearranged chain carries TRBV6-5 and TRBJ2-2, with 9 junctional bases fitting TRBD1. The sequenced sample was naive CD8+ T cells from blood, with Jurkat cell RNA spiked in. The sample's cell subset or site, from its label and the paper: FACS-sorted CD8+CD4-CCR7+CD45RA+ naive T cells. This clonotype was sampled from a human donor in good health. Some libraries in this study had Jurkat cell RNA spiked in. The DNA reads TGTGCCAGCAGTCACCCCCGGGACAGGGTTACCGGGGAGCTGTTTTTT. It translates as CASSHPRDRVTGELFF.